The T cell receptor beta chain described here comes from a study of CD8 T cells in Susac syndrome. TCR beta sequencing was performed on blood CD8+ and CD4+ T cells. Controls were age- and sex-matched healthy donors. Reverse transcription used about 0.45 to 1 ug RNA and random hexamers. An immunoSEQ multiplex PCR generated amplified TCR beta CDR3 products spanning 54 Vbeta and 13 Jbeta. TCRdb re-derived calls from the immunoSEQ multiplex PCR reads in MiXCR, one entry per CDR3 protein. Of more than 95,000 distinct CDR3 sequences detected, over 85% appear once; the ten largest clones hold over 0.07%. The CDR3 runs 14 residues. CDR1 and CDR2 (germline): DFQATT, SNEGSKA (reference sequence). The V end lost 3 bases, the J end lost 8 bases, and 17 bases lay between the germline ends.

The rearrangement uses TRBV20-1 and TRBJ2-1; possibly TRBD1 for D (6 bases). Source material: CD4+ T cells from PBMCs. The TCR originated in a human donor in good health. The CDR3 here is CSASGFRGGYEQFF. The CDR3 region has the DNA TGCAGTGCTAGTGGGTTCAGGGGTGGTTATGAGCAGTTCTTC.